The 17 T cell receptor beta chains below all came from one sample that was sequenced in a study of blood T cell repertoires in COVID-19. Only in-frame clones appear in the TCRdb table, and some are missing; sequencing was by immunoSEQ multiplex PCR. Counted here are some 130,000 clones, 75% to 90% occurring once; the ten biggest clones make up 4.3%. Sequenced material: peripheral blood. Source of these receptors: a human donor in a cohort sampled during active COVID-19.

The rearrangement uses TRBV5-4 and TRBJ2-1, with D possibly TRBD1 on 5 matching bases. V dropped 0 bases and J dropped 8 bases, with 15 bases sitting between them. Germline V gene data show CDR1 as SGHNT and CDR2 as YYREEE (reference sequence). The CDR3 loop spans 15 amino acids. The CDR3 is CASSLDLREEDEQFF. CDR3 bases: TGTGCCAGCAGCTTGGATCTCAGGGAAGAGGATGAGCAGTTCTTC.

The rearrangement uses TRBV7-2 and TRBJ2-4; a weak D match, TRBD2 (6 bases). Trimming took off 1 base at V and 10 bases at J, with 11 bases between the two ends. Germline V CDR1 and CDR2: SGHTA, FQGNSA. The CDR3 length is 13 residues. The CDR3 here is CASSLGTTQIQYF. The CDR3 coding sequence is TGTGCCAGCAGCTTAGGGACTACACAGATTCAGTACTTC.

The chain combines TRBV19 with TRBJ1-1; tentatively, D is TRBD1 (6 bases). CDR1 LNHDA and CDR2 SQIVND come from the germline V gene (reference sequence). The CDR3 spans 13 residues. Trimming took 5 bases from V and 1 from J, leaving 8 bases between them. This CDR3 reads CASSQGQNTEAFF. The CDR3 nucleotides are TGTGCCAGTAGTCAGGGACAGAACACTGAAGCTTTCTTT.

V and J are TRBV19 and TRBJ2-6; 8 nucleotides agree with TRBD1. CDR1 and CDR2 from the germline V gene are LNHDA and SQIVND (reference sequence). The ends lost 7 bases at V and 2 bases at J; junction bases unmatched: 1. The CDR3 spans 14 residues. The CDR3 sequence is CASMDRAGANVLTF. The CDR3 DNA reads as TGTGCCAGTATGGACAGGGCTGGGGCCAACGTCCTGACTTTC. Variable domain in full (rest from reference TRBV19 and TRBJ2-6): DGGITQSPKYLFRKEGQNVTLSCEQNLNHDAMYWYRQDPGQGLRLIYYSQIVNDFQKGDIAEGYSVSREKKESFPLTVTSAQKNPTAFYLCASMDRAGANVLTFGAGSRLTVL.

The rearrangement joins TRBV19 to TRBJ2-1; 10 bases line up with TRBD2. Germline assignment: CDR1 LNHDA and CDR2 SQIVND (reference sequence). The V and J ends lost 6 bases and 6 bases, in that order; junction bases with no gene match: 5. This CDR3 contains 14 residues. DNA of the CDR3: TGTGCCAGTAGCGTGCGACTAGCGGGCAATGAGCAGTTCTTC. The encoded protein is CASSVRLAGNEQFF.

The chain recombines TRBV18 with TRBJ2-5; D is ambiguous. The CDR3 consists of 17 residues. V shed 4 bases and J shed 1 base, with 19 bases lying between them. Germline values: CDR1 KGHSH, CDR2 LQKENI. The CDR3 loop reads CASSQETARKTQETQYF. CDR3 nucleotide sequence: TGTGCCAGCTCACAAGAGACTGCCCGGAAAACCCAAGAGACCCAGTACTTC. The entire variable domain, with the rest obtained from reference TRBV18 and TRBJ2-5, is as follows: NAGVMQNPRHLVRRRGQEARLRCSPMKGHSHVYWYRQLPEEGLKFMVYLQKENIIDESGMPKERFSAEFPKEGPSILRIQQVVRGDSAAYFCASSQETARKTQETQYFGPGTRLLVL.

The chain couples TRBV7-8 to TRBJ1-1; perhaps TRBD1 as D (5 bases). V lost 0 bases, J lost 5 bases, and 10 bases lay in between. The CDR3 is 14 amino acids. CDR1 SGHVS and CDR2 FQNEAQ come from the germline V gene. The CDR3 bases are TGTGCCAGCAGCTTAGCGTCGGCAGGGACTGAAGCTTTCTTT. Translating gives CASSLASAGTEAFF.

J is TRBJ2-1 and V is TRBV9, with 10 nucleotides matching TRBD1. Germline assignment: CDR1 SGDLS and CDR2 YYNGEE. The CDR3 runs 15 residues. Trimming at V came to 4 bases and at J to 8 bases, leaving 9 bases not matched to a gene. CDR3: CASSPRDRGQDEQFF. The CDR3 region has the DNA TGTGCCAGCAGCCCCCGGGACAGGGGTCAGGATGAGCAGTTCTTC.

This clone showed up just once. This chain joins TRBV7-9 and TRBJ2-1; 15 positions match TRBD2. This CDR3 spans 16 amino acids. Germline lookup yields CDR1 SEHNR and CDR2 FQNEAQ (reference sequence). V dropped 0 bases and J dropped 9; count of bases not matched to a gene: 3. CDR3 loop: CASSLAWTSGRAEQFF. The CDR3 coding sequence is TGTGCCAGCAGCTTAGCCTGGACTAGCGGGAGGGCTGAGCAGTTCTTC.

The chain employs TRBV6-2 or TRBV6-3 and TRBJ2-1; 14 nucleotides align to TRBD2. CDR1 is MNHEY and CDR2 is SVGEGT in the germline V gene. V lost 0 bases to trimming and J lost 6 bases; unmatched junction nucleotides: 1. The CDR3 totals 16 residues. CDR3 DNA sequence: TGTGCCAGCAGTTACTCCGGACTAGCGGGGGGCAATGAGCAGTTCTTC. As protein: CASSYSGLAGGNEQFF.

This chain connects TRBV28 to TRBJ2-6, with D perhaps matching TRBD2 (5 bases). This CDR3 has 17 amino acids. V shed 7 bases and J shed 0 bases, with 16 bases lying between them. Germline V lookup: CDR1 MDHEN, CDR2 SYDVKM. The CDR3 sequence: CASIPREGHSGANVLTF. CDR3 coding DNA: TGTGCCAGCATTCCTCGGGAAGGGCACTCTGGGGCCAACGTCCTGACTTTC.

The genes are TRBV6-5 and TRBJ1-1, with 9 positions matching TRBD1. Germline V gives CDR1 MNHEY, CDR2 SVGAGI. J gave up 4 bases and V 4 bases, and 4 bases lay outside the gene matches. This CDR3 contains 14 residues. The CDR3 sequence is CASSLTGGTTEAFF. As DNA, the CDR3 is TGTGCCAGCAGTTTGACAGGGGGAACCACTGAAGCTTTCTTT.

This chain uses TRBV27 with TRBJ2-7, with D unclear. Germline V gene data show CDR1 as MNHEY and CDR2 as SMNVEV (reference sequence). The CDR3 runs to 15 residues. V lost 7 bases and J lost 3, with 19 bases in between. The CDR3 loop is CASTRTPGLLYEQYF. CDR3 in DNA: TGTGCCAGCACTCGAACCCCGGGTTTACTCTACGAGCAGTACTTC.

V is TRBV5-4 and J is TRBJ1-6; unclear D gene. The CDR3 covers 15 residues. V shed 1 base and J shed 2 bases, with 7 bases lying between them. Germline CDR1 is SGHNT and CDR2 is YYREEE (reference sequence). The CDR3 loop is CASSLLSAYNSPLHF. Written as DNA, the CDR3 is TGTGCCAGCAGCTTGCTGTCAGCCTATAATTCACCCCTCCACTTT.

CDR3 residues: CASSLVQGANTEAFF. The CDR3 DNA sequence: TGTGCCAGCAGCTTGGTTCAGGGGGCAAACACTGAAGCTTTCTTT. The chain employs TRBV5-5 and TRBJ1-1, with 8 bases that match TRBD1. Losses at the gene ends were 0 bases for V and 2 bases for J; bases not matched to a gene: 3. The CDR3 spans 15 residues. CDR1 is SGHKS and CDR2 is YYEKEE in the germline V gene (reference sequence).

DNA of the CDR3: TGTGCCAGCTCCCGCCTTGGGGGCGGCGAAGGGACCCAGTACTTC. Protein sequence: CASSRLGGGEGTQYF. The chain couples TRBV18 to TRBJ2-5; a possible D gene is TRBD1 (6 bases). The CDR3 is made up of 15 amino acids. Germline CDR1 and CDR2: KGHSH and LQKENI. The V gene lost 6 bases and the J gene lost 7 bases, with 21 bases spanning the gap.

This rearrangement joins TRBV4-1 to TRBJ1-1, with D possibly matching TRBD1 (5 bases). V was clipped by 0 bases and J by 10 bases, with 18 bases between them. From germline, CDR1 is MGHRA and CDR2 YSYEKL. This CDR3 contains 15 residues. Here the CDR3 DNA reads TGCGCCAGCAGCCAAGACGTTTTTAAGACCGGGGGAGCTTTCTTT. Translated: CASSQDVFKTGGAFF.